This TCR beta chain stems from a study of somatic mutations in cytotoxic T cells in rheumatoid arthritis. Study-level points and caveats: The top CD8+ clone topped 20% of CD8+ cells in about an eighth of the roughly 60 patients.

A word on this clone: Its antigen is still unknown.

Recruitment of healthy controls drew on blood donors, who had a median age of roughly 55 years (range roughly 20-70) and were approximately 60% female. Some clones are missing from TCRdb's copy, which holds only in-frame ones; the method was immunoSEQ multiplex PCR. The table has 9,500 to 15,000 clones, 70% to 80% seen once. V gave up 1 base and J gave up 4 bases; unmatched junction bases: 7. Germline V lookup: CDR1 SGHTA, CDR2 FQGNSA. The CDR3 spans 17 residues. The sequence was obtained from a man in his fifties or sixties in good health. The chain joins TRBV7-2 to TRBJ2-2, with 9 bases matching TRBD2. The sample consisted of CD8+ T cells sorted from blood. The CDR3 coding sequence is TGTGCCAGCAGCTTAGAGTTAGCGGGAGTAGGCACCGGGGAGCTGTTTTTT. Protein product: CASSLELAGVGTGELFF.